These 17 T cell receptor beta chains were all obtained from the same sample, sequenced in a study of T cell responses to AZD1222 COVID-19 vaccine. Libraries were prepared by immunoSEQ multiplex PCR; TCRdb keeps only in-frame clonotypes and omits some of them. Seen here are approximately 140,000 clones, around 94% observed once, and the top ten hold roughly 1.2%. The sequenced sample was peripheral blood, obtained on day 0 of AZD1222 vaccination. The origin of the receptors is an adult in good health.

The CDR3 spells CASSLPRAGGPGSYNEQFF. The CDR3 DNA sequence: TGCGCCAGCAGCTTGCCAAGGGCGGGAGGGCCTGGATCCTACAATGAGCAGTTCTTC. V and J are TRBV5-1 and TRBJ2-1; 9 bases fit TRBD2. The CDR3 runs to 19 residues. Germline V gene sequence: CDR1 SGHRS, CDR2 YFSETQ. V gave up 1 base and J gave up 1 base; unmatched junction bases: 12.

This chain connects TRBV5-1 to TRBJ1-1; tentative D call: TRBD1 (6 bases). Trimming took off 4 bases at V and 0 bases at J, with 13 bases between the two ends. Germline CDR1 is SGHRS and CDR2 is YFSETQ. The CDR3 extends over 15 amino acids. This CDR3 reads CASSVPGHLNTEAFF. The CDR3 region has the DNA TGCGCCAGCAGCGTACCGGGACACCTGAACACTGAAGCTTTCTTT. Full variable domain (missing parts from reference TRBV5-1 and TRBJ1-1): KAGVTQTPRYLIKTRGQQVTLSCSPISGHRSVSWYQQTPGQGLQFLFEYFSETQRNKGNFPGRFSGRQFSNSRSEMNVSTLELGDSALYLCASSVPGHLNTEAFFGQGTRLTVV.

This chain connects TRBV7-8 to TRBJ1-1; possibly TRBD1 for D (6 bases). V lost 5 bases to trimming and J lost 0 bases, with 7 bases between them. The CDR3 contains 13 residues. The germline V gene has CDR1 SGHVS and CDR2 FQNEAQ. The CDR3 reads CASSGQLNTEAFF. Here the CDR3 DNA reads TGTGCCAGCAGCGGACAGTTGAACACTGAAGCTTTCTTT.

J is TRBJ2-2 and V is TRBV10-3, with 8 bases identical to TRBD1. This CDR3 has 16 residues. Germline V lookup: CDR1 ENHRY, CDR2 SYGVKD. Trimming at V came to 3 bases and at J to 6 bases, leaving 9 bases not matched to a gene. DNA of the CDR3: TGTGCCATCAGTGAACGCGGACAGGGAAGGGCCGGGGAGCTGTTTTTT. It yields the protein CAISERGQGRAGELFF.

Only one count was recorded for this clone. The V call is TRBV29-1, the J call TRBJ1-2, with D tentatively TRBD1 (6 bases). CDR1 is SQVTM and CDR2 is ANQGSEA in the germline V gene. Trimming pared 4 bases from V and 4 bases from J, leaving 16 bases between. CDR3 size: 14 residues. CDR3 in amino acids: CSVVSGDTLYGYTF. The CDR3 DNA follows: TGCAGCGTTGTATCTGGGGACACCCTCTATGGCTACACCTTC. The full variable domain, its missing parts supplied by reference TRBV29-1 and TRBJ1-2, is SAVISQKPSRDICQRGTSLTIQCQVDSQVTMMFWYRQQPGQSLTLIATANQGSEATYESGFVIDKFPISRPNLTFSTLTVSNMSPEDSSIYLCSVVSGDTLYGYTFGSGTRLTVV.

This rearrangement joins TRBV5-1 to TRBJ1-1; 10 bases fit TRBD1. Trimming removed 0 bases from V and 5 bases from J; junction bases left unmatched: 4. The V gene's germline CDR1 is SGHRS and CDR2 YFSETQ. The CDR3 spans 15 residues. The CDR3, as DNA: TGCGCCAGCAGCTTGGGACAGGGGGCCAGAACTGAAGCTTTCTTT. Amino acids: CASSLGQGARTEAFF.

The gene calls are TRBV28 and TRBJ1-1; no definite D call. Germline CDR1 is MDHEN and CDR2 is SYDVKM. This CDR3 has 15 residues. The germline V and J ends were trimmed by 6 bases and 4 bases, with 18 bases remaining between them. The CDR3 protein is CASRAIGQVGTEAFF. For the CDR3, the DNA is TGTGCCAGCAGAGCTATCGGGCAGGTTGGCACTGAAGCTTTCTTT.

This chain connects TRBV12-3 or TRBV12-4 to TRBJ2-5; D is perhaps TRBD1 (5 bases). V dropped 6 bases and J dropped 7 bases, with 12 bases sitting between them. The CDR3 extends over 12 amino acids. The CDR3 loop reads CASSRRVGTQYF. As DNA, the CDR3 is TGTGCCAGCAGCCGCAGGGTCGGGACCCAGTACTTC.

This chain links TRBV18 with TRBJ2-3; D not resolved. The V end lost 3 bases, the J end lost 6 bases, and 16 bases lay between the germline ends. The CDR3 length is 15 residues. Per the germline V gene, CDR1 is KGHSH and CDR2 is LQKENI. The CDR3 nucleotides are TGTGCCAGCTCACCCGAAGTAGGCAATCTGGATACGCAGTATTTT. Protein sequence: CASSPEVGNLDTQYF.

The V call is TRBV7-2, the J call TRBJ1-5; the D is unclear. The V gene's germline CDR1 is SGHTA and CDR2 FQGNSA. This CDR3 has 14 residues. V was trimmed by 3 bases and J by 2 bases, leaving 8 bases between them. The CDR3 coding sequence is TGTGCCAGCAGCTTTAAGGTTGGCAATCAGCCCCAGCATTTT. Encoded protein: CASSFKVGNQPQHF.

The chain uses TRBV12-3 or TRBV12-4 and TRBJ2-2; no clear D gene. This CDR3 region has 12 residues. Trimming pared 5 bases from V and 6 bases from J, leaving 7 bases between. CDR3 bases: TGTGCCAGCAGTCTTCCGGCCGGGGAGCTGTTTTTT. Translated, it gives CASSLPAGELFF.

The chain joins TRBV10-3 to TRBJ2-7; weak D call: TRBD2 (6 bases). This CDR3 has 15 amino acids. V lost 10 bases, J lost 4 bases, and 23 bases lay in between. CDR1 is ENHRY, CDR2 SYGVKD, per germline. CDR3 DNA: TGTGCCAGGCCTGGGAAACCGGGGGATCTTTACGAGCAGTACGTC. Encoded protein: CARPGKPGDLYEQYV.

Of note for this clone: The sample contains more than one DNA sequence encoding this CDR3. The chain combines TRBV5-1 with TRBJ1-2; no clear D gene. The germline CDR1 and CDR2 sequences are SGHRS and YFSETQ. CDR3 size: 13 residues. Trimming took off 4 bases at V and 4 bases at J, with 11 bases between the two ends. CDR3 coding DNA: TGCGCCAGCAGCCTCTCCTCGGGCTATGGCTACACCTTC. Protein: CASSLSSGYGYTF.

V gene TRBV6-6 combines with J gene TRBJ2-1; 8 positions agree with TRBD2. This CDR3 spans 20 amino acids. The germline V gene encodes CDR1 MNHNY and CDR2 SVGAGI (reference sequence). V dropped 5 bases and J dropped 4; count of bases not matched to a gene: 22. CDR3 bases: TGTGCCAGCAGTCTGGGAGCCCCCGCCCGGAAAACGGGAGGGTACAATGAGCAGTTCTTC. This encodes CASSLGAPARKTGGYNEQFF.

This chain connects TRBV7-8 to TRBJ1-2; D not certain. This CDR3 is built from 17 residues. CDR1 and CDR2 (germline): SGHVS, FQNEAQ. Trimming removed 2 bases from V and 1 base from J, with 17 bases in between. CDR3 protein: CASSLYNGPGFNYGYTF. Here the CDR3 DNA reads TGTGCCAGCAGCTTATATAACGGCCCCGGATTTAACTATGGCTACACCTTC.

In this sample, this clone turned up once. The rearrangement uses TRBV5-8 and TRBJ2-3; 10 bases match TRBD2. Germline CDR1 reads SGHTS; CDR2 reads YDEGEE. V shed 0 bases and J 2 bases; nucleotides not matched to a gene: 3. The length of the CDR3 is 16 residues. CDR3 sequence: CASSLGTSGNTDTQYF. The DNA of the CDR3 is TGTGCCAGCAGCTTGGGGACTAGCGGTAACACAGATACGCAGTATTTT.

The chain has TRBV12-3 or TRBV12-4 and TRBJ2-5; D may be TRBD2 (6 bases). V dropped 6 bases and J dropped 4 bases, with 9 bases sitting between them. The CDR3 sequence is 12 residues long. The CDR3 region has the DNA TGTGCCAGCAGGGAGGGAGTAGAGACCCAGTACTTC. Translated: CASREGVETQYF.